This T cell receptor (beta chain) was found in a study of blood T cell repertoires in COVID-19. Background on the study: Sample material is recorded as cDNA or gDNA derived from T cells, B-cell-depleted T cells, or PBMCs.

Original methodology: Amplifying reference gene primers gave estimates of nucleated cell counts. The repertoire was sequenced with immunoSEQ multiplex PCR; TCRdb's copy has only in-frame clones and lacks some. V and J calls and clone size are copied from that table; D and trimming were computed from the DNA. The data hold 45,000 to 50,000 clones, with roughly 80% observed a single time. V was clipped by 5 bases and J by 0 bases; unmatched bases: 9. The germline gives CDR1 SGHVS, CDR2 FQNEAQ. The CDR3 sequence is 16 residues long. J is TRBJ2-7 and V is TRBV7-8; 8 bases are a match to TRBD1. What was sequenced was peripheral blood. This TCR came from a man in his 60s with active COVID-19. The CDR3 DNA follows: TGTGCCAGCAGCACCTTGGGACAGGTAAACTCCTACGAGCAGTACTTC. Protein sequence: CASSTLGQVNSYEQYF. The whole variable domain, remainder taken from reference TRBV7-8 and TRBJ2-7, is GAGVSQSPRYKVAKRGQDVALRCDPISGHVSLFWYQQALGQGPEFLTYFQNEAQLDKSGLPSDRFFAERPEGSVSTLKIQRTQQEDSAVYLCASSTLGQVNSYEQYFGPGTRLTVT.